The entry that follows covers one TCR beta chain sequence. Assay execution proceeded at the deep level. The table came from immunoSEQ multiplex PCR; TCRdb's copy has only in-frame clones and leaves some out. The sample yields hundreds of thousands of clones, 79% seen once. Trimming pared 0 bases from V and 5 bases from J, leaving 6 bases between. Germline CDR1 reads KGHSH; CDR2 reads LQKENI. This CDR3 is 13 amino acids long. Caucasian adults living in Nashville, Tennessee, provided all samples. The data belong to a study of shared clonotypes between healthy human individuals. About the research overall: A couple of female and a few male donors aged 18 to 49 were enrolled.

The V call is TRBV18, the J call TRBJ2-3, with D unclear. The clonotype was recovered from a woman between 35 and 50 years old in good health. Some clones in this sample may be carry-over from other donors' samples. Material: PBMCs. CDR3: CASSPPVRDTQYF. The CDR3 DNA sequence: TGTGCCAGCTCACCACCCGTACGAGATACGCAGTATTTT.